This TCR beta chain was observed in a study of blood T cell repertoires in COVID-19. The wider study: The United States, Italy and Spain supplied acute and convalescent COVID-19 samples. T cells, B-cell-depleted T cells, or PBMCs supplied cDNA or gDNA.

The ends were cut back, 7 bases at V and 4 bases at J, with 13 bases in the middle. CDR3 size: 13 residues. In the study's own analysis: Amplifying reference gene primers gave estimates of nucleated cell counts. Libraries were prepared by immunoSEQ multiplex PCR; TCRdb keeps only in-frame clonotypes and omits some of them. The DNA gave D and trimming, while V, J and clone size come from that table. The table records around 30,000 clones, roughly nine tenths of them present only once. The chain carries TRBV12-3 or TRBV12-4 and TRBJ2-5; tentatively, D is TRBD1 (5 bases). Sequenced: peripheral blood. The sequence was collected from a man aged 65 to 85 with active or convalescent COVID-19. This CDR3 reads CASTPGAVETQYF. In nucleotides, the CDR3 is TGTGCCAGCACCCCTGGGGCGGTAGAGACCCAGTACTTC.